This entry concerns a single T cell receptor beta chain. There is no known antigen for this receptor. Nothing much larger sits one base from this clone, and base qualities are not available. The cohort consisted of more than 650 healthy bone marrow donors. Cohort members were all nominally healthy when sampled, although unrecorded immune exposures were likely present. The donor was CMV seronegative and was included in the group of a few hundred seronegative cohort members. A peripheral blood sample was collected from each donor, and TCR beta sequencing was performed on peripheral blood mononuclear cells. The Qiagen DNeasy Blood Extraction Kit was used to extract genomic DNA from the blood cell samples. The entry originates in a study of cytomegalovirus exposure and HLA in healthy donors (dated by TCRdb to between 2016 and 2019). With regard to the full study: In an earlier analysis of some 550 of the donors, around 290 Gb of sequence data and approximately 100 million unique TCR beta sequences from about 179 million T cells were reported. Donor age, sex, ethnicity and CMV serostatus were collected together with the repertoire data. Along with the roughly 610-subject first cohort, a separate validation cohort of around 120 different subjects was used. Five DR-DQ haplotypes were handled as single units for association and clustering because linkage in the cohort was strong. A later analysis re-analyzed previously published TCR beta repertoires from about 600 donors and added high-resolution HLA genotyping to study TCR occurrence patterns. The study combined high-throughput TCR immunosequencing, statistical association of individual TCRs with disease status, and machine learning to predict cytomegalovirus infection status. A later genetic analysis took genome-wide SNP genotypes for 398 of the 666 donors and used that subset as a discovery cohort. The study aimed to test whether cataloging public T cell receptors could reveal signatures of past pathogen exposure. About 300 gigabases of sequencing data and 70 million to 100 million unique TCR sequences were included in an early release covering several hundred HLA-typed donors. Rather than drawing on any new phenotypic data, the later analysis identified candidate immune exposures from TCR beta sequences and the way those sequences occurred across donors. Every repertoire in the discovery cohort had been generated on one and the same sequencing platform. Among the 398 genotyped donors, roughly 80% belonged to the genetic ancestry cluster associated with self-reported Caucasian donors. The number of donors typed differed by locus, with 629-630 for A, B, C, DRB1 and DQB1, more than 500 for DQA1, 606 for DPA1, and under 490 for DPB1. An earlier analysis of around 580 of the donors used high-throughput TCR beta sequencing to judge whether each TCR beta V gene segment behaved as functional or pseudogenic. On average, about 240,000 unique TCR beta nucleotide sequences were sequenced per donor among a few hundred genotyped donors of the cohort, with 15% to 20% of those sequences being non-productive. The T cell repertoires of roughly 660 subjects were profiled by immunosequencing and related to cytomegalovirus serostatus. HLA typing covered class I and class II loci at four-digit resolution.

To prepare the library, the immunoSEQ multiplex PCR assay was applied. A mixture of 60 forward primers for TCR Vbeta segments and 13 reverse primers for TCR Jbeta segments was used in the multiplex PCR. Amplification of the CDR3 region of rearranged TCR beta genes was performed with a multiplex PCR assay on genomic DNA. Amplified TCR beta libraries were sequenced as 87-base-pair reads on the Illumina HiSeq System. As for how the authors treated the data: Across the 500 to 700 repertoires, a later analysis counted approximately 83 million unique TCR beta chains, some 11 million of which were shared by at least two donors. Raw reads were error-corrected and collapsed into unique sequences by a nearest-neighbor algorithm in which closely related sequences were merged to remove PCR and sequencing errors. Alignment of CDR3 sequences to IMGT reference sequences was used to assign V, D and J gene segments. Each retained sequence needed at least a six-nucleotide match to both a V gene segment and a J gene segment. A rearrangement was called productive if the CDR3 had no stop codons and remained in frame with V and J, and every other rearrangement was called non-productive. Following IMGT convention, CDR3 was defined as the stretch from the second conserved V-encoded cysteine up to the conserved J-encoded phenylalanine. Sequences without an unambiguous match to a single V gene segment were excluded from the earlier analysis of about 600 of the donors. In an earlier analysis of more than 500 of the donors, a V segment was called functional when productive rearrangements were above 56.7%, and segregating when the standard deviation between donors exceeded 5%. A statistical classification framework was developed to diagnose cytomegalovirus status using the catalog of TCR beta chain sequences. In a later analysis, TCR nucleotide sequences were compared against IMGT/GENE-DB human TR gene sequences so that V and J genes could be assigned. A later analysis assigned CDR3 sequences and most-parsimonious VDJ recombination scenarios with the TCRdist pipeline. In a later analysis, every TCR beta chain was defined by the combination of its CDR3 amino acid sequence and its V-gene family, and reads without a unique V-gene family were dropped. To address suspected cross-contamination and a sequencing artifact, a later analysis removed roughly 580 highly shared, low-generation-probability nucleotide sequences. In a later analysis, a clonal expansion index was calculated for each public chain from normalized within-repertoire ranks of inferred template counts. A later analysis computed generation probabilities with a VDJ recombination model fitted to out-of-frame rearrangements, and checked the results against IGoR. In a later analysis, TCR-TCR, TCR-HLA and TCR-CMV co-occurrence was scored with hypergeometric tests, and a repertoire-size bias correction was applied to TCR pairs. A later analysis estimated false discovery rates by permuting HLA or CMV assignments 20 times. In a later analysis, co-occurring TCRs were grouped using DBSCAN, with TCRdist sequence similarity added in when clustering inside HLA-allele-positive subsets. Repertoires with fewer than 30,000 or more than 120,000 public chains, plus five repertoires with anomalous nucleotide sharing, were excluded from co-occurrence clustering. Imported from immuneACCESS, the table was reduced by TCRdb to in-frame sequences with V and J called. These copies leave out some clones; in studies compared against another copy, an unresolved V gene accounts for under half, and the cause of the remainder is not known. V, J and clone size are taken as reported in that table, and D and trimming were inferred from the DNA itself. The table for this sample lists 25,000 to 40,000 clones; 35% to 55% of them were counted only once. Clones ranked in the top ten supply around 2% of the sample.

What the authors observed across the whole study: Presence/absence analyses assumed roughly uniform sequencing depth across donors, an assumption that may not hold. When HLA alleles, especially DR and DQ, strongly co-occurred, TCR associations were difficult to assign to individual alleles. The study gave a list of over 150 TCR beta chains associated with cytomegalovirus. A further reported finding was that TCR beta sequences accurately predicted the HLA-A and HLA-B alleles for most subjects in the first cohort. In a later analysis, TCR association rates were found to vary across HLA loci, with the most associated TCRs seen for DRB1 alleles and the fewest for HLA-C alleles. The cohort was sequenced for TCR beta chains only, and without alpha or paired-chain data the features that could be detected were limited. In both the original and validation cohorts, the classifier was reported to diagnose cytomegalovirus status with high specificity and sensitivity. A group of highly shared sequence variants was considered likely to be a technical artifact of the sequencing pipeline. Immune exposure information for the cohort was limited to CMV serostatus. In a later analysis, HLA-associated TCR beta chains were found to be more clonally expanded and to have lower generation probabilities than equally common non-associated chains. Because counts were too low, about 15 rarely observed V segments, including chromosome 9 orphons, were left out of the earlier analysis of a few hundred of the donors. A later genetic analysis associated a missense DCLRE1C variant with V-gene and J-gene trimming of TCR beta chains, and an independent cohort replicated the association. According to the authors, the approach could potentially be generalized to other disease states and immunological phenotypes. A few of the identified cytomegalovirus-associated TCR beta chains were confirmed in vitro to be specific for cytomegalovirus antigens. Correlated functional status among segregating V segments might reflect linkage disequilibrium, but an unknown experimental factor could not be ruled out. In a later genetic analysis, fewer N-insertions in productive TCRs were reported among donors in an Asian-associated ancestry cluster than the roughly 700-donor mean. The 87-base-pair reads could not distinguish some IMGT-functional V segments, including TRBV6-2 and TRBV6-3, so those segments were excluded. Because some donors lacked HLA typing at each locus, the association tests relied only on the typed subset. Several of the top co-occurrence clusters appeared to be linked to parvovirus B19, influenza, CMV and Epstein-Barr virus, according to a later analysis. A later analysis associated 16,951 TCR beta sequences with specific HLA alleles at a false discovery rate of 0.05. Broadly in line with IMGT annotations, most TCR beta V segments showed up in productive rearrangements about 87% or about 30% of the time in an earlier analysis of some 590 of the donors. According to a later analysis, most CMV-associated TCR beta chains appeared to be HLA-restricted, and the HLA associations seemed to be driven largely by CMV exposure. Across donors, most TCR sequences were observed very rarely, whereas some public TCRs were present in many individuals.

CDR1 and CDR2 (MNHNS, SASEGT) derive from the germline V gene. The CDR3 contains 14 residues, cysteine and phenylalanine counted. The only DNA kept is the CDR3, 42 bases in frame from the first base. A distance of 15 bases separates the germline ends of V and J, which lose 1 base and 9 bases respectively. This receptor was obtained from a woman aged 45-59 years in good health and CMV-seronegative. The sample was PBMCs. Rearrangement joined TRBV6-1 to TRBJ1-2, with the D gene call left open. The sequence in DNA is TGTGCCAGCAGTGAAGGGAGGTATTTAGAGAGCTACACCTTC. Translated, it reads CASSEGRYLESYTF.